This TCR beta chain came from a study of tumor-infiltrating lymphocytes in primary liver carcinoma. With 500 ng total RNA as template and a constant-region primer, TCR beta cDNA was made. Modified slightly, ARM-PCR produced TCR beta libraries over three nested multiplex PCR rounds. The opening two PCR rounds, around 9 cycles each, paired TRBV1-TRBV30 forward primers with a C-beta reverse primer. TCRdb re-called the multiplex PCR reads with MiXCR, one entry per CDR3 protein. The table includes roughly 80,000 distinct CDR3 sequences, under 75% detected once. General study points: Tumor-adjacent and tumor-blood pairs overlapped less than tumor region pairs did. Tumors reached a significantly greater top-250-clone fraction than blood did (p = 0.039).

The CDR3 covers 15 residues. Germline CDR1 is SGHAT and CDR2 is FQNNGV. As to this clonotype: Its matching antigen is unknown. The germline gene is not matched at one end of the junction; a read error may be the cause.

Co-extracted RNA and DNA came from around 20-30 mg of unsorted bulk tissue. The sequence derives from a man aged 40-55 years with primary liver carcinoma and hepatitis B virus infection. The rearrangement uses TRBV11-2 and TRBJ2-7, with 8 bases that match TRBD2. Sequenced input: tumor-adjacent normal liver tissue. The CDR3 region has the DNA TGTACCAGCAGCATTGGGACGGGAGGGCCCTACGAGCAGTACTTC. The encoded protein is CTSSIGTGGPYEQYF.